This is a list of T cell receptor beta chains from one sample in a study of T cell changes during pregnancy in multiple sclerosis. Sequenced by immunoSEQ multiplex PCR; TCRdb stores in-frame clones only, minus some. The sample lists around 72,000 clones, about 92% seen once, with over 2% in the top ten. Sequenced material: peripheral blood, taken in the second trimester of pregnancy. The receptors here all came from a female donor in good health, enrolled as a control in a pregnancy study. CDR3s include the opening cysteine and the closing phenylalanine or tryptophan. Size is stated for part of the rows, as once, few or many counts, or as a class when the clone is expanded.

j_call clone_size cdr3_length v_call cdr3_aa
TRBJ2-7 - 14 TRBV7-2 CASSLGAGRLEQYF
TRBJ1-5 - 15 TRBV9 CASSPGTLSNQPQHF
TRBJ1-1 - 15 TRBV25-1 CASSDQTGLGTEAFF
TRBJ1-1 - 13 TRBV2 CASSERGNTEAFF
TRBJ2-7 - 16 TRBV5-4 CASSPGGVLSSYEQYF
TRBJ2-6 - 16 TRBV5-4 CASSFDQFSGANVLTF
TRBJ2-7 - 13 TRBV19 CASSKDKNYEQYF
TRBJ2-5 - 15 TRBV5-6 CASSFPLDSQETQYF
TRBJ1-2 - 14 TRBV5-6 CASSLVPSQDGYTF
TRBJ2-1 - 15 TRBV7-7 CASSIGSGGFNEQFF
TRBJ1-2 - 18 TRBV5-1 CASSFVVGDRNPNYGYTF
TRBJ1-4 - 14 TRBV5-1 CASSLKTVEEKLFF
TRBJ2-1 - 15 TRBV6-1 CASSASGVPYNEQFF
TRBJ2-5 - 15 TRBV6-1 CASSAGTSPVETQYF
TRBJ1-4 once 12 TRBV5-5 CASSWSNEKLFF
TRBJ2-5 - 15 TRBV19 CASSRTSGRQETQYF
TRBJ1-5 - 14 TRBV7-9 CASSSGQGSQPQHF
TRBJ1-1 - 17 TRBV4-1 CASSQVQGSIKVTEAFF
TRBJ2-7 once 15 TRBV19 CASSPQGLRVGEQYF
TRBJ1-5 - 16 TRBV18 CASSPSERDSNQPQHF
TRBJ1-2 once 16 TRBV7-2 CASSPGTGVANYGYTF
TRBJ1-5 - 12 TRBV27 CASRTGGQPQHF
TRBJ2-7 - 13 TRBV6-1 CASGKTGAYEQYF
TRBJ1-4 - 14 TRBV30 CAWSDPRQAEKLFF
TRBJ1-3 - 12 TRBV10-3 CAALTSGNTIYF
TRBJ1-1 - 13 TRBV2 CATTGQVNTEAFF
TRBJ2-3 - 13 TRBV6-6 CASRWTSVDTQYF
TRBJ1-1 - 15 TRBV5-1 CASSLEGRVSTEAFF
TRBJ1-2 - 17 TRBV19 CASILLAGGPSSLGYTF
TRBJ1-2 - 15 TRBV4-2 CASSQGGGADYGYTF
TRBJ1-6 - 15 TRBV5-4 CASSLARGSNSPLHF
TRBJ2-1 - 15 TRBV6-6 CATGGRGGDQNEQFF
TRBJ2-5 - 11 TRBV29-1 CSVDGGETQYF
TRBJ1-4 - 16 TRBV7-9 CASSFLSRDRGGKLFF
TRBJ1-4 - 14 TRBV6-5 CASSPGGAHEKLFF
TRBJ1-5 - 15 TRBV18 CASSKGPGDHWPQHF
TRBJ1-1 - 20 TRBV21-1 CASSTRRDSGPSHGNTEAFF
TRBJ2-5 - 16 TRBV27 CASRNTGVWGRETQYF
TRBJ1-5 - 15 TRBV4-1 CASSQDRGYNQPQHF
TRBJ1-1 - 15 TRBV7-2 CASSLETGLNTEAFF
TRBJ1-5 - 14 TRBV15 CATRGTFTNQPQHF
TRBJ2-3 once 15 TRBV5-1 CASSPTGTAPDTQYF
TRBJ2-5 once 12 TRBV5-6 CASSLLEETQYF
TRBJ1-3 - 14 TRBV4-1 CASSQDRGGNTIYF
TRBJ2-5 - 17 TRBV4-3 CASSPAGGGRGGETQYF